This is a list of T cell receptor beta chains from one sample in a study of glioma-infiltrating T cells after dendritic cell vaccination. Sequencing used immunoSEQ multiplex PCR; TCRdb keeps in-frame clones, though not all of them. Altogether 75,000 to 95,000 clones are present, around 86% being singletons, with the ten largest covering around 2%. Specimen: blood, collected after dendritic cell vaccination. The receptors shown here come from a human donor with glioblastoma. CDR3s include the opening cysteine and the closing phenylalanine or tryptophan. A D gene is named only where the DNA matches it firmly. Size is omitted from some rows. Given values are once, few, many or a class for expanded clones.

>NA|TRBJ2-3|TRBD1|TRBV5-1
CASSLGGQEIDTQYF
TGCGCCAGCAGCTTGGGGGGACAGGAGATAGATACGCAGTATTTT
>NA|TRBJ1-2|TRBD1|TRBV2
CASTGGQGAYGYTF
TGTGCCAGCACCGGAGGACAGGGGGCCTATGGCTACACCTTC
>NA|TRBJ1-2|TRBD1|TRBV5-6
CASSPRQGARYGYTF
TGTGCCAGCAGCCCGCGACAGGGGGCAAGATATGGCTACACCTTC
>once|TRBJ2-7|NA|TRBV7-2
CASSLEDLMSYEQYF
TGTGCCAGCAGCTTGGAGGATTTAATGAGCTACGAGCAGTACTTC
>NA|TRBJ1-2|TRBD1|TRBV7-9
CASSLRKTGSYGYTF
TGTGCCAGCAGCCTACGTAAGACAGGGTCCTATGGCTACACCTTC
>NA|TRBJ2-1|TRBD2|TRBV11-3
CASSSWTSELSYNEQFF
TGTGCCAGCAGCTCGTGGACTAGCGAACTCTCCTACAATGAGCAGTTCTTC
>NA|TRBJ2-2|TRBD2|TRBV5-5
CASSFGTSGVNTGELFF
TGTGCCAGCAGCTTCGGGACTAGCGGGGTGAACACCGGGGAGCTGTTTTTT
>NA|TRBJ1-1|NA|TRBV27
CASSFSRERLGDTEAFF
TGTGCCAGCAGTTTTAGCCGGGAGAGGTTGGGGGACACTGAAGCTTTCTTT
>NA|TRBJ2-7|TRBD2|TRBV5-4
CASSLALAGGYEQYF
TGTGCCAGCAGCTTGGCCCTAGCGGGGGGGTACGAGCAGTACTTC
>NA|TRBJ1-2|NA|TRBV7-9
CASSLGRGRQDYGYTF
TGTGCCAGCAGCTTAGGCCGAGGGAGGCAGGACTATGGCTACACCTTC
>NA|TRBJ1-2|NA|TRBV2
CASSDEGVNGYTF
TGTGCCAGCAGTGATGAGGGAGTGAATGGCTACACCTTC
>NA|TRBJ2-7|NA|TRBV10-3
CAISESVTAYEQYF
TGTGCCATCAGTGAGTCAGTGACAGCCTACGAGCAGTACTTC
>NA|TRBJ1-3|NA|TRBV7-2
CASSLGPQGTNTIYF
TGTGCCAGCAGCTTAGGCCCTCAGGGTACAAACACCATATATTTT
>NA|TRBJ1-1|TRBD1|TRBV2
CASRGQWNTEAFF
TGTGCCAGCAGGGGACAGTGGAACACTGAAGCTTTCTTT
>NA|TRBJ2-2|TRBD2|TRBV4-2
CASSGVVAGASGELFF
TGTGCCAGCAGCGGGGTGGTAGCGGGGGCAAGCGGGGAGCTGTTTTTT
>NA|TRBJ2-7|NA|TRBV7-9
CASSAAGSPYEQYF
TGTGCCAGCAGCGCCGCAGGGTCCCCTTACGAGCAGTACTTC
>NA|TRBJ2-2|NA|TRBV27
CASRTTGIGELFF
TGTGCCAGCAGAACCACAGGGATCGGGGAGCTGTTTTTT
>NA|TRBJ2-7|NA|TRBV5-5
CASSLADEQYF
TGTGCCAGCAGCTTGGCCGACGAGCAGTACTTC
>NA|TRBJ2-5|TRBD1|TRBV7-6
CASSVGQGQETQYF
TGTGCCAGCAGCGTAGGACAGGGACAAGAGACCCAGTACTTC
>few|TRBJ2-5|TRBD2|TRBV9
CASSVGTSGEETQYF
TGTGCCAGCAGCGTAGGGACTAGCGGAGAAGAGACCCAGTACTTC
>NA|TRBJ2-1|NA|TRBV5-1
CASSLGNVQGIHNEQFF
TGCGCCAGCAGCCTTGGAAACGTACAGGGTATTCACAATGAGCAGTTCTTC
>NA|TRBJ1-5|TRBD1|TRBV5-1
CASSLGQVNQPQHF
TGCGCCAGCAGCCTCGGACAGGTAAATCAGCCCCAGCATTTT
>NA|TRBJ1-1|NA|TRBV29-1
CSVVRAGKLEAFF
TGCAGCGTTGTACGGGCAGGGAAGCTGGAAGCTTTCTTT
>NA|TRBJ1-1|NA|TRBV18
CASSWDTMNTEAFF
TGTGCCAGCTCGTGGGACACCATGAACACTGAAGCTTTCTTT
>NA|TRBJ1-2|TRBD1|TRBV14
CASSQGGGEGYGYTF
TGTGCCAGCAGCCAAGGAGGGGGCGAGGGCTATGGCTACACCTTC
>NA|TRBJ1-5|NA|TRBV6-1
CASGVGGWDNQPQHF
TGTGCCAGCGGAGTAGGGGGTTGGGACAATCAGCCCCAGCATTTT
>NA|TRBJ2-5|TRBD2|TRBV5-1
CASSLFAGEETQYF
TGCGCCAGCAGCTTGTTCGCGGGAGAGGAGACCCAGTACTTC
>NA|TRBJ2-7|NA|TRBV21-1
CASGTGDPYEQYF
TGTGCCAGCGGGACAGGGGACCCCTACGAGCAGTACTTC
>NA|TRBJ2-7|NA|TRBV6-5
CASSYSKGDLYEQYF
TGTGCCAGCAGTTACTCGAAAGGGGACTTATACGAGCAGTACTTC
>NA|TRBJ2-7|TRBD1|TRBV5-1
CASSLRQGDYGYEQYF
TGCGCCAGCAGCTTGAGACAGGGTGACTATGGTTACGAGCAGTACTTC
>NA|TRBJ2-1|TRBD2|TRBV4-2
CASSQIAGGANEQFF
TGTGCCAGCAGCCAGATAGCGGGAGGGGCCAATGAGCAGTTCTTC
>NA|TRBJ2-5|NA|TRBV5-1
CASSLVIDRLTETQYF
TGCGCCAGCAGCTTGGTAATTGACAGGTTGACAGAGACCCAGTACTTC
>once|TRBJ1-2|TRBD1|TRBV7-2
CASSLFDRAIHYGYTF
TGTGCCAGCAGCCTTTTCGACAGGGCGATACACTATGGCTACACCTTC
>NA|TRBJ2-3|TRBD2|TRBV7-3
CASTPGTSGQDTQYF
TGTGCCAGCACCCCCGGGACTAGTGGCCAGGATACGCAGTATTTT
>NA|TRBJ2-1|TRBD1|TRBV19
CASAGTGGTEQFF
TGTGCCAGTGCCGGGACAGGGGGGACTGAGCAGTTCTTC